This is a list of T cell receptor beta chains from one sample in a study of T cell changes during pregnancy in multiple sclerosis. TCRdb's table, derived via immunoSEQ multiplex PCR, lists solely in-frame clones and lacks some. The data hold about 20,000 clones, with approximately 87% observed a single time. The sequenced sample was CD8+ T cells from peripheral blood mononuclear cells, obtained in the third trimester of pregnancy. These receptors came from a female donor in good health, enrolled as a control in a pregnancy study. The CDR3 runs from the conserved cysteine through the conserved F or W. D genes are given only for firm matches. Clone size is stated in some rows and not others, as once, few, many or a class when expanded.

j_call v_call clone_size d_call cdr3_aa cdr3_nt
TRBJ2-7 TRBV7-9 - - CASSSRGGKRGGVAYEQYF TGTGCCAGCAGCTCGCGTGGGGGCAAGCGGGGCGGGGTGGCCTACGAGCAGTACTTC
TRBJ1-1 TRBV5-1 - - CASTPSAGNTEAFF TGCGCCAGCACTCCATCGGCAGGGAACACTGAAGCTTTCTTT
TRBJ2-2 TRBV4-1 - - CASSQAYTGELFF TGCGCCAGCAGCCAGGCTTATACCGGGGAGCTGTTTTTT
TRBJ1-2 TRBV25-1 - - CASSESQGLYGYTF TGTGCCAGCAGTGAATCTCAGGGGCTATATGGCTACACCTTC
TRBJ2-1 TRBV14 - - CASSQDRGITGEQFF TGTGCCAGCAGCCAAGACAGGGGAATTACTGGTGAGCAGTTCTTC
TRBJ2-1 TRBV15 - TRBD2 CATSRDLAGPYNEQFF TGTGCCACCAGCAGAGATCTAGCGGGTCCCTACAATGAGCAGTTCTTC
TRBJ2-2 TRBV6-5 - - CASSYYISNTGELFF TGTGCCAGCAGTTACTACATCTCGAACACCGGGGAGCTGTTTTTT
TRBJ2-1 TRBV10-3 few - CAISESPEGPGNEQFF TGTGCCATCAGTGAGTCGCCGGAGGGCCCTGGCAATGAGCAGTTCTTC
TRBJ1-2 TRBV6-5 - - CASSYLQAGKKGYTF TGTGCCAGCAGTTACTTACAGGCAGGGAAGAAAGGCTACACCTTC
TRBJ2-7 TRBV4-1 - - CASSQEPSYEQYF TGCGCCAGCAGCCAAGAGCCCAGCTACGAGCAGTACTTC
TRBJ1-5 TRBV5-1 - TRBD1 CASSPGQGSQPQHF TGCGCCAGCAGCCCAGGACAGGGGAGCCAGCCCCAGCATTTT
TRBJ2-3 TRBV19 - - CASSIRSNLGTDTQYF TGTGCCAGTAGTATTCGATCAAATCTAGGCACAGATACGCAGTATTTT
TRBJ1-3 TRBV7-3 once TRBD1 CASSSGGGWENTIYF TGTGCCAGCAGCTCTGGAGGGGGCTGGGAAAACACCATATATTTT
TRBJ2-3 TRBV7-3 - TRBD2 CASSLGTSRDTQYF TGTGCCAGCAGCTTAGGGACTAGCAGAGATACGCAGTATTTT
TRBJ2-1 TRBV7-6 - TRBD2 CASSSSGGSTYNEQFF TGTGCCAGCAGCTCTAGCGGGGGGTCAACCTACAATGAGCAGTTCTTC
TRBJ1-1 TRBV6-4 - - CASSGAEGSEAFF TGTGCCAGCAGTGGGGCAGAGGGATCTGAAGCTTTCTTT
TRBJ1-2 TRBV5-4 few - CASSLEPGWSYGYTF TGTGCCAGCAGCTTGGAGCCAGGGTGGAGCTATGGCTACACCTTC
TRBJ1-5 TRBV19 - TRBD1 CASRGQGDGNQPQHF TGTGCCAGTAGAGGACAGGGGGATGGCAATCAGCCCCAGCATTTT
TRBJ2-7 TRBV5-5 - - CASRDGTRYEQYF TGTGCCAGCAGAGACGGGACTCGCTACGAGCAGTACTTC
TRBJ2-1 TRBV14 - - CASSGGTNAYNEQFF TGTGCCAGCAGCGGCGGGACCAACGCCTACAATGAGCAGTTCTTC
TRBJ2-3 TRBV4-1 - - CASSQDLPGVTRGALTDTQYF TGCGCCAGCAGCCAAGATCTTCCGGGAGTAACTAGAGGGGCCCTCACAGATACGCAGTATTTT
TRBJ2-7 TRBV6-5 - - CASSYKSALPYEQYF TGTGCCAGCAGTTACAAGTCCGCCCTACCTTACGAGCAGTACTTC
TRBJ1-2 TRBV29-1 - TRBD1 CSGRNRGHGYTF TGCAGCGGACGAAACAGGGGGCATGGCTACACCTTC
TRBJ2-3 TRBV27 - - CASSLYRDTDTQYF TGTGCCAGCAGTTTATATCGGGACACAGATACGCAGTATTTT
TRBJ1-5 TRBV27 - - CASSPDSQPQHF TGTGCCAGCAGTCCTGACAGTCAGCCCCAGCATTTT
TRBJ2-3 TRBV11-2 - - CASSSVGGIFSDTQYF TGTGCCAGCAGCTCCGTCGGGGGAATCTTCTCAGATACGCAGTATTTT
TRBJ1-6 TRBV27 once - CASSLSRHRNSPLHF TGTGCCAGCAGTTTATCCCGCCACAGGAATTCACCCCTCCACTTT
TRBJ1-5 TRBV27 - - CASKDTGINQPQHF TGTGCCAGCAAAGATACGGGGATCAATCAGCCCCAGCATTTT
TRBJ1-6 TRBV5-1 - - CASSPDSSNSPLHF TGCGCCAGCAGCCCGGACAGTAGTAATTCACCCCTCCACTTT
TRBJ1-1 TRBV27 - - CASSIQENTEAFF TGTGCCAGCAGTATACAGGAGAACACTGAAGCTTTCTTT
TRBJ2-7 TRBV4-1 - TRBD1 CASSQLNRGPAYEQYF TGCGCCAGCAGCCAGCTTAACAGGGGGCCCGCATACGAGCAGTACTTC
TRBJ1-5 TRBV5-5 - TRBD1 CASSDGQDNQPQHF TGTGCCAGCAGCGACGGACAGGACAATCAGCCCCAGCATTTT
TRBJ1-1 TRBV11-2 - - CASSLYVADTEAFF TGTGCCAGCAGCTTATATGTGGCAGACACTGAAGCTTTCTTT
TRBJ2-7 TRBV7-6 - TRBD1 CASSPDRGQNEQYF TGTGCCAGCAGCCCGGACAGGGGGCAAAACGAGCAGTACTTC
TRBJ2-3 TRBV27 - TRBD1 CASSLWTGEDPDTQYF TGTGCCAGCAGTTTGTGGACAGGGGAGGATCCAGATACGCAGTATTTT
TRBJ1-1 TRBV7-9 - - CASSFTTGMNTEAFF TGTGCCAGCAGCTTCACGACAGGAATGAACACTGAAGCTTTCTTT
TRBJ2-2 TRBV7-9 - TRBD2 CASSLGEGYTGELFF TGTGCCAGCAGCTTAGGGGAGGGATACACCGGGGAGCTGTTTTTT
TRBJ2-5 TRBV2 - - CASSQLRETQYF TGTGCCAGCAGTCAGTTACGAGAGACCCAGTACTTC
TRBJ2-5 TRBV7-3 few TRBD1 CASSRTGGDKETQYF TGTGCCAGCAGCCGGACAGGGGGCGATAAAGAGACCCAGTACTTC
TRBJ2-7 TRBV19 - - CASTVREQYF TGTGCCAGTACGGTGCGCGAGCAGTACTTC
TRBJ2-5 TRBV11-2 - TRBD1 CASSLVGTGKETQYF TGTGCCAGCAGCTTAGTCGGGACAGGCAAAGAGACCCAGTACTTC
TRBJ2-1 TRBV7-9 - TRBD1 CASSRQGQQRYNEQFF TGTGCCAGCAGCCGTCAGGGACAGCAACGCTACAATGAGCAGTTCTTC
TRBJ2-7 TRBV29-1 - - CSVKDSQAYEQYF TGCAGCGTTAAGGACAGTCAAGCCTACGAGCAGTACTTC
TRBJ2-7 TRBV19 - TRBD2 CASAPGGLYEQYF TGTGCCAGCGCTCCGGGGGGGCTCTACGAGCAGTACTTC
TRBJ2-7 TRBV19 - - CASSIGATTTYEQYF TGTGCCAGTAGTATAGGGGCCACGACTACCTACGAGCAGTACTTC
TRBJ2-1 TRBV19 - TRBD2 CASSSRASGDNEQFF TGTGCCAGTAGTAGTAGGGCTAGCGGGGACAATGAGCAGTTCTTC
TRBJ1-6 TRBV7-9 - TRBD1 CASSFDGTGGNSPLHF TGTGCCAGCAGCTTCGATGGGACAGGGGGTAATTCACCCCTCCACTTT
TRBJ2-7 TRBV4-1 - TRBD1 CASSQVGQGAREQYF TGCGCCAGCAGCCAAGTGGGACAGGGGGCGAGGGAGCAGTACTTC
TRBJ2-5 TRBV4-3 - TRBD2 CASSQGAGGKETQYF TGCGCCAGCAGCCAAGGAGCGGGAGGGAAAGAGACCCAGTACTTC
TRBJ1-1 TRBV2 - - CASSGRNTEAFF TGTGCCAGCTCGGGGAGGAACACTGAAGCTTTCTTT
TRBJ1-2 TRBV2 - TRBD1 CASSATNQGADYGYTF TGTGCCAGCAGTGCAACAAACCAGGGGGCGGACTATGGCTACACCTTC
TRBJ2-7 TRBV29-1 - - CSVEGEAGSSYEQYF TGCAGCGTTGAAGGGGAAGCGGGCAGCTCCTACGAGCAGTACTTC
TRBJ1-4 TRBV19 - - CASSIRGEKLFF TGTGCCAGTAGTATCCGGGGGGAAAAACTGTTTTTT
TRBJ2-1 TRBV30 - TRBD2 CAWSVRLAGVYNEQFF TGTGCCTGGAGTGTGAGACTAGCGGGAGTCTACAATGAGCAGTTCTTC
TRBJ1-2 TRBV7-6 - TRBD1 CASSPGRTGYLGYTF TGTGCCAGCAGCCCCGGCAGGACAGGGTACTTAGGCTACACCTTC
TRBJ2-7 TRBV6-7 once TRBD2 CAGPTSPGRSHEQYF TGTGCCGGTCCTACCTCACCCGGGAGGTCCCACGAGCAGTACTTC
TRBJ1-5 TRBV19 - - CASSLLRRVGNQPQHF TGTGCCAGTAGTCTGTTGAGGAGGGTGGGCAATCAGCCCCAGCATTTT